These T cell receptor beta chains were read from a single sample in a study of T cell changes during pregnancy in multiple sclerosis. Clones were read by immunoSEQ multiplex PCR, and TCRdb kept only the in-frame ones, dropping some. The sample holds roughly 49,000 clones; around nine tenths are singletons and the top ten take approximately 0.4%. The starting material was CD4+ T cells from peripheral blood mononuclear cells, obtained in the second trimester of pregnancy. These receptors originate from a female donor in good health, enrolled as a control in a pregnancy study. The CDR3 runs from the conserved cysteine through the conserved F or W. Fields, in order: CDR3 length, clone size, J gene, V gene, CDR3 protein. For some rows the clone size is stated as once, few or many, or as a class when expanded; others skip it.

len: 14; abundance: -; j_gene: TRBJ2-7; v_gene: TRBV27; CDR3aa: CASSFIGGIYEQYF
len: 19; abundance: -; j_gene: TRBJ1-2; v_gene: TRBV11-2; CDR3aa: CASSLDKLGQKTLRDGYTF
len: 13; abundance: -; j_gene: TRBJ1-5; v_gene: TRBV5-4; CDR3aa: CASGGAPGEPQHF
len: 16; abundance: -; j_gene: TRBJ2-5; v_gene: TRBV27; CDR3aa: CASPPRQGGKQETQYF
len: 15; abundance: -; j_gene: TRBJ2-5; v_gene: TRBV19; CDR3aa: CASSSLAGTQETQYF
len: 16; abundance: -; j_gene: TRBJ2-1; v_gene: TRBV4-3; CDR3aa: CASSQGIAGGHNEQFF
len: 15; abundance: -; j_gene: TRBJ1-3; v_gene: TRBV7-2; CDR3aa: CASSRDPRAGNTIYF
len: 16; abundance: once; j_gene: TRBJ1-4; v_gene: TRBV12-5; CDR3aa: CASGPPVGQNNEKLFF
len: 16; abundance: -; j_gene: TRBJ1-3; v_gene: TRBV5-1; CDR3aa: CASSLDGREPGNTIYF
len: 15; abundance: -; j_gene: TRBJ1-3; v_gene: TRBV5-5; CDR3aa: CASSPTGETGNTIYF
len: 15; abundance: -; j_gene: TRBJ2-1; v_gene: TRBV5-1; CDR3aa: CASSLTGNSYNEQFF
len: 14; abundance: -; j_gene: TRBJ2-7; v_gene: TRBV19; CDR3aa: CASSPSVRFYEQYF
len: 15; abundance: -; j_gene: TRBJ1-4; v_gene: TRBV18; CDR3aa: CASSFLTGTNEKLFF
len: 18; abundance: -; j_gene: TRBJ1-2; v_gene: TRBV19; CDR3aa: CASTRSGWEGTIIYGYTF
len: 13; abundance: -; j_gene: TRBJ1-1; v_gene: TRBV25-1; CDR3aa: CASSDLGADEAFF
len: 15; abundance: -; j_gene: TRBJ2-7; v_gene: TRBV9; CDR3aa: CASSVETGGHYEQYF
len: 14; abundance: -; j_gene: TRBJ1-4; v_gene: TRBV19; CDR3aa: CASSVQGAGEKLFF